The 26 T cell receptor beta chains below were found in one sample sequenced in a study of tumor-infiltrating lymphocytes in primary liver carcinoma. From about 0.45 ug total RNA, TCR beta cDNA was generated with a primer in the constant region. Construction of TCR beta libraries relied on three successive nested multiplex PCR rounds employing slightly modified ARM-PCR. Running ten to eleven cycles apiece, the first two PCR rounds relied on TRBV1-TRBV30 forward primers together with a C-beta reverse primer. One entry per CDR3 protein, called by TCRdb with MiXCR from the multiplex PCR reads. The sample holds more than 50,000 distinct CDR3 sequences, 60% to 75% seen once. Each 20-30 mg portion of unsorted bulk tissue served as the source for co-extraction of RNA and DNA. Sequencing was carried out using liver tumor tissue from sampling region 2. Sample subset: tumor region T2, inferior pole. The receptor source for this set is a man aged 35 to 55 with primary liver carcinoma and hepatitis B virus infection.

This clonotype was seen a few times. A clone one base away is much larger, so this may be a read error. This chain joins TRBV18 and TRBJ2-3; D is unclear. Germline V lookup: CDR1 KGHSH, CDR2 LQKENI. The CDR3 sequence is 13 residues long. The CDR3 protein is CASSPPSTDMQYF. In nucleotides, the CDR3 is TGTGCCAGCTCACCACCCAGCACAGATATGCAGTATTTT.

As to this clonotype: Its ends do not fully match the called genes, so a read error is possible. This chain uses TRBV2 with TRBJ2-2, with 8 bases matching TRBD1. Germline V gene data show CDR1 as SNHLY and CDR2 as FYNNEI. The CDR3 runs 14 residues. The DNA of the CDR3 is TGTGTCAGCAGTGGGACAGGATCCTCCGGGGAGCTGTTTTTT. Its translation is CVSSGTGSSGELFF.

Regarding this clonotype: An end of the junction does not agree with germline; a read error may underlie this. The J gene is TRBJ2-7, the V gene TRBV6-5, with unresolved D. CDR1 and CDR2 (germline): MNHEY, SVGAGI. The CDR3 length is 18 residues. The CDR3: CASSFSYWRTNIPYEQYF. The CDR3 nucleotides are TGCGCCAGCAGTTTCTCGTACTGGCGGACGAATATCCCCTACGAGCAGTACTTC.

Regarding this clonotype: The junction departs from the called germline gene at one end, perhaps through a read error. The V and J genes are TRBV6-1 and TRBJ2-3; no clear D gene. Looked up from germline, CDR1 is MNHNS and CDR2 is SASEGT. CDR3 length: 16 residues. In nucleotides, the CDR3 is TGTGCCAGCAGTCAATTACCGGGTTTAACCACAGATACGCGGTGTTTT. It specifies CASSQLPGLTTDTRCF.

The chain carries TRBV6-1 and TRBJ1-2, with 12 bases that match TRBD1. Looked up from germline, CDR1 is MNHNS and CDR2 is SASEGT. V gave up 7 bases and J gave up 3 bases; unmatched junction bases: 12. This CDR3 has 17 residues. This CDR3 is CASNRDRGRLVDYGYTF. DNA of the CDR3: TGTGCCAGCAACCGGGACAGGGGGCGTCTTGTGGACTATGGCTACACCTTC.

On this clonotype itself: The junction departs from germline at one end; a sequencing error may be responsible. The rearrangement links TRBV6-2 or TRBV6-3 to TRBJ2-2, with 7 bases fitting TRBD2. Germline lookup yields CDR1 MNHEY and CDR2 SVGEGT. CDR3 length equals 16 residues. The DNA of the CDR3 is TGTGTCAGCAGTGAACTTTACGGGCGGGAGATCGGAGAGCTGTTTTTT. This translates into CVSSELYGREIGELFF.

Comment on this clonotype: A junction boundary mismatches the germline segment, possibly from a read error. The CDR3 loop is CASGRDLRSSHNEQFF. The CDR3 DNA is TGCGCCAGCGGCCGGGACTTGCGGTCCTCCCACAATGAGCAGTTCTTC. This chain joins TRBV5-1 and TRBJ2-1; possible D gene TRBD2, 6 bases. CDR1 is SGHRS and CDR2 is YFSETQ in the germline V gene. The CDR3 totals 16 residues.

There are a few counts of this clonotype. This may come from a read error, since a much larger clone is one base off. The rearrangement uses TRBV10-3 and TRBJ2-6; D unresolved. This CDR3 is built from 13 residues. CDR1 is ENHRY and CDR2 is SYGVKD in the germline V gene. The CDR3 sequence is CAIGVSGVNVLTF. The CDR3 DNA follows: TGTGCCATCGGGGTCTCTGGGGTCAACGTCCTGACTTTC.

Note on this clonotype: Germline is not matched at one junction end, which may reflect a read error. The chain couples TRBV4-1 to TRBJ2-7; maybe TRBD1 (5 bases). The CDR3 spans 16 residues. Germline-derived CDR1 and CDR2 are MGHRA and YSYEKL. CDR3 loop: CASSPSDDSPPRKQYF. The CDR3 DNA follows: TGCGCCAGCAGCCCATCAGACGACAGCCCTCCGAGGAAGCAATACTTC.

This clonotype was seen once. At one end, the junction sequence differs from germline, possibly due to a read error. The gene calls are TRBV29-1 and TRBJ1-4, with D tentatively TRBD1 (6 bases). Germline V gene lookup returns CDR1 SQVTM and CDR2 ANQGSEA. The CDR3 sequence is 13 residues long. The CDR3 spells CSVDQGKDEKLLF. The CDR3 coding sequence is TGCAGCGTTGATCAGGGGAAGGATGAAAAACTGCTTTTT.

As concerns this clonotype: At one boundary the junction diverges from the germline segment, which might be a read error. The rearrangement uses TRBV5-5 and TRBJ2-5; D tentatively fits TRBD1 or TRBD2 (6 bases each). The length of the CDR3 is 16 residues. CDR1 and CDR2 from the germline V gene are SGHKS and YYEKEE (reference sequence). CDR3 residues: CASSLRRQGRQEAQYF. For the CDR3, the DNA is TGTGCCAGCAGCTTGCGACGCCAGGGGAGGCAAGAGGCCCAGTACTTC.

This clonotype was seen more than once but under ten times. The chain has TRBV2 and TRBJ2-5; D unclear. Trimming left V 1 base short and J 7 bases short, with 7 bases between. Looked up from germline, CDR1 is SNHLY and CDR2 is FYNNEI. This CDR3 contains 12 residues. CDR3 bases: TGTGCCAGCAGTGAAGGTGAAGCGACCCAGTACTTC. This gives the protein CASSEGEATQYF.

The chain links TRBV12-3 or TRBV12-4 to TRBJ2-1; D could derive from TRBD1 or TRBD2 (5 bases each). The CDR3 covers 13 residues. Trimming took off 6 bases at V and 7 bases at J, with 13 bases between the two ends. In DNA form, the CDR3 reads TGTGCCAGCAGCCCCATAGGGGAGAATGAGCAGTTCTTC. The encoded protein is CASSPIGENEQFF.

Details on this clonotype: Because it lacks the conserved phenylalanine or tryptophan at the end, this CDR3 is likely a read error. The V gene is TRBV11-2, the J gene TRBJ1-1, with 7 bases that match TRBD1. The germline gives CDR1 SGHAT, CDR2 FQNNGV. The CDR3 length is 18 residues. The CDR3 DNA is TGTACCAGCAGCCCGGGGGGCAGGGGGGCGGCTAGCGACACCGAAGCTTTCCTT. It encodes CTSSPGGRGAASDTEAFL.

CDR3 in DNA: TGTACCCGCAGATCCCGGGATTCGGCCCGCCAAGAGACCCAGTACTTC. Amino acid sequence: CTRRSRDSARQETQYF. This chain uses TRBV11-2 with TRBJ2-5, with a tentative D call TRBD2 (5 bases). Germline loops: CDR1 SGHAT, CDR2 FQNNGV. The CDR3 contains 16 residues.

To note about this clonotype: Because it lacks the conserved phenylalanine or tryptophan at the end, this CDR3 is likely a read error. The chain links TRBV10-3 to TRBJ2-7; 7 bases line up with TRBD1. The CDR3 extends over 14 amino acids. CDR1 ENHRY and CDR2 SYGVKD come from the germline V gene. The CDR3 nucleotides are TGTACCATCAGTGCCGGGACAGTATCCTACGAGCAGTACTTA. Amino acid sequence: CTISAGTVSYEQYL.

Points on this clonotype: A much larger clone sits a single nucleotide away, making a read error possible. Written as DNA, the CDR3 is TGTGCCAGCAGATCCGACAGCAATCAGCCCCAGTATTTT. Protein product: CASRSDSNQPQYF. This chain joins TRBV28 and TRBJ1-5; maybe TRBD1 (5 bases). The J call is uncertain, as TRBJ2-3 better fits the DNA end. CDR3 length: 13 residues. Germline CDR1 MDHEN, CDR2 SYDVKM.

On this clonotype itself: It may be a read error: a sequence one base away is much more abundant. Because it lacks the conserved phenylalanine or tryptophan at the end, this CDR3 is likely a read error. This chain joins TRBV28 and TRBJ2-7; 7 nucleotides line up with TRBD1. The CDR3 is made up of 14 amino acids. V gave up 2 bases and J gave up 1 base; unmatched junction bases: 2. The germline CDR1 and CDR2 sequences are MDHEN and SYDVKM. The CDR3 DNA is TGTGCCAGCAGTTTACAGGGGGAATCCTACGAGCAGTACCTC. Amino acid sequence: CASSLQGESYEQYL.

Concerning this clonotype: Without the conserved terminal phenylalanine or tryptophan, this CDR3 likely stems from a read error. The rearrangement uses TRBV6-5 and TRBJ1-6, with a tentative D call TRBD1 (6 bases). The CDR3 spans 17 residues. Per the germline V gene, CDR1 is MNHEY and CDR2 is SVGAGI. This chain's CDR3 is CASGPTHGTFYNSPLHS. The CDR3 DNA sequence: TGTGCCAGCGGTCCCACACATGGGACATTTTATAACTCACCCCTCCACTCT.

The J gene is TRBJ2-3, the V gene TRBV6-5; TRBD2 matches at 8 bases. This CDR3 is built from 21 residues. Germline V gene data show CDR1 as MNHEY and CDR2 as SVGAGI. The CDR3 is CTNSYSRDGRAILSGIDTQYF. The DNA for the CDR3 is TGTACCAACAGTTACTCCCGTGACGGGAGGGCCATTCTTTCGGGTATAGATACGCAGTATTTT.

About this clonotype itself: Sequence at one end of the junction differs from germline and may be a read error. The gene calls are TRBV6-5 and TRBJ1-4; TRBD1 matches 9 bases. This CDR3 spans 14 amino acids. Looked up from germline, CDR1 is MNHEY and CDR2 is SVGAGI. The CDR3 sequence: CVSRTGGGDEKPFF. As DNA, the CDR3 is TGTGTCAGCAGAACAGGGGGCGGTGATGAAAAACCGTTTTTT.

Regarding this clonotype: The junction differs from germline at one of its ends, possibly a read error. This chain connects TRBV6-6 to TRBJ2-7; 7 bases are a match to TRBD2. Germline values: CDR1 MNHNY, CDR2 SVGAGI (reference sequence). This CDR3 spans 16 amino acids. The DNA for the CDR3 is TGTGCCAGCAGTGGGGGGGGAGGTCCCCCCCGATACGGGCAGTACTTC. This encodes CASSGGGGPPRYGQYF.

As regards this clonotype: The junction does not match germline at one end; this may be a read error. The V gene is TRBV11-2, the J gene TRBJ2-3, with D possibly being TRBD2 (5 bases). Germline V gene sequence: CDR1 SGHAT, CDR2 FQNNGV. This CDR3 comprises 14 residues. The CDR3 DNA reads TGTGCCAGCAGCTCGGACTCCCCGTCAGACACGCAGTATTTT. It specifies CASSSDSPSDTQYF.

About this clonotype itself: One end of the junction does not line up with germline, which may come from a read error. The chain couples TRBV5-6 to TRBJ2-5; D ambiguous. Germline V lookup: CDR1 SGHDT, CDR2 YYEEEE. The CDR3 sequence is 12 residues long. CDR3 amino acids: CAGSLPQEAQYF. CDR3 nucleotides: TGTGCCGGCAGCTTGCCCCAAGAGGCCCAGTACTTC.

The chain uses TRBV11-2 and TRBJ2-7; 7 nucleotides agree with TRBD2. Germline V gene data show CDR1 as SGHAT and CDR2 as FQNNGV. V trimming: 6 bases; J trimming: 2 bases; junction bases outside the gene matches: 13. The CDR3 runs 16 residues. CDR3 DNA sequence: TGTGCCAGCAGTCAACTCACTGGGGGGGGGGCCTACGAGCAGTACTTC. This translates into CASSQLTGGGAYEQYF.

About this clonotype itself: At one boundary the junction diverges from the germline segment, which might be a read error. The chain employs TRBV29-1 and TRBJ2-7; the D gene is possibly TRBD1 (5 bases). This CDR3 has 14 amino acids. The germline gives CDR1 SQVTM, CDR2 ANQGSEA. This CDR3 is CNVITWGSPYEQYF. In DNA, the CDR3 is TGTAACGTTATAACATGGGGCAGCCCCTACGAGCAGTACTTC.